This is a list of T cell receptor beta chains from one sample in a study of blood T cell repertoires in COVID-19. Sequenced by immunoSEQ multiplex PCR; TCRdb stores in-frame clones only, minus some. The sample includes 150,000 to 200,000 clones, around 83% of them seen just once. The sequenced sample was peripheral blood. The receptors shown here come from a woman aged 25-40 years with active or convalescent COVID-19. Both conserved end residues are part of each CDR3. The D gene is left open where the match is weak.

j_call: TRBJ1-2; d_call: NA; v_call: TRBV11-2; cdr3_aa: CASSPSLLQAQGGYTF
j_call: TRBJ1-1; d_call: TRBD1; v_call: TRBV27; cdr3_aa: CASSLTPGQGADEAFF
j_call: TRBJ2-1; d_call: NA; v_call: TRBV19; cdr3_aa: CASSGSGSEQFF
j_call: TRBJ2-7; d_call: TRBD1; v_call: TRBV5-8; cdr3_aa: CASSSLGQAASYEQYF
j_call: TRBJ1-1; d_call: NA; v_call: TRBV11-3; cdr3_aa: CASSESKGGPKNTEAFF
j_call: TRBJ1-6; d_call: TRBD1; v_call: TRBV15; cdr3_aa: CATSRAQGASPLHF
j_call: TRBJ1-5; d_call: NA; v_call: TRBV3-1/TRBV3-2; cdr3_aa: CASSLRGGNQPQHF
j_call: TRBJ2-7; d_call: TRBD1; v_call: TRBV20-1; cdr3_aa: CSASARGLYEQYF
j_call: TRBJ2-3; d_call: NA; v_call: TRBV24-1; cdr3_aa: CATSQDTTDTQYF
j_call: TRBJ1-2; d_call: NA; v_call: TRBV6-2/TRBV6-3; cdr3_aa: CASSPPPGYTF
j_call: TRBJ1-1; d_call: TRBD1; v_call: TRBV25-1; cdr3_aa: CASSERRDRGTEAFF
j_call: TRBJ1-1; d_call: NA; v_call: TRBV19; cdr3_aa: CASSTGNTEAFF
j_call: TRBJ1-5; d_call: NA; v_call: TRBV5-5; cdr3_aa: CASRPGSRGNQPQHF
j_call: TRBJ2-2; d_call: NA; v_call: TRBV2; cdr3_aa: CASRIARDTGELFF
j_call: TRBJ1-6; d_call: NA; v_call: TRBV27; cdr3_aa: CASSLLGGDSPLHF
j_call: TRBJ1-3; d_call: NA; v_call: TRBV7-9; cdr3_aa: CASTPPLNSGNTIYF
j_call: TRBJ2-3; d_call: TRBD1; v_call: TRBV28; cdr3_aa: CASRPTGTGLNWDTQYF
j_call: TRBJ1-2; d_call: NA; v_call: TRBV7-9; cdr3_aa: CASSQQGNYGYTF
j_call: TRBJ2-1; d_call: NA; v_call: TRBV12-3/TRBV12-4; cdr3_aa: CASSSDYTGEQFF
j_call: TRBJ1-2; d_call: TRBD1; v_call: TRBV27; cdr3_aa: CASSLSFMGQGVSGYTF
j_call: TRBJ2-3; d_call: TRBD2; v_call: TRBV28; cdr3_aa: CASRPAGAADTQYF
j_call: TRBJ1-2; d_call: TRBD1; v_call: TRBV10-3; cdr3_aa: CAIRPDRDAYGYTF
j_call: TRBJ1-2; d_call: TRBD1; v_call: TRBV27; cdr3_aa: CASGQGYGYTF
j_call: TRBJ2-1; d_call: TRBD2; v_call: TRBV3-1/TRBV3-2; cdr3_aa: CASSQVAGEQFF
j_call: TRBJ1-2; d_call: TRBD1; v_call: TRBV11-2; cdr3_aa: CASTGQGHYGYTF
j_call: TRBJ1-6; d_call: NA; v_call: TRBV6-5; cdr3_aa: CASTAGSYNSPLHF
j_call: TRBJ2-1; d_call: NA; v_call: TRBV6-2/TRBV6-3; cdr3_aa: CASSYRQGGRNEQFF
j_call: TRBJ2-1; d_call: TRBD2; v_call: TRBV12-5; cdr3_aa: CASGPSGGVYNEQFF
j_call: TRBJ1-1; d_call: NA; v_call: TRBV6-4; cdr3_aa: CASSDIRQETLDTEAFF
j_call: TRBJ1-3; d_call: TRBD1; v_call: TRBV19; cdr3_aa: CASSIGPQDRTNPSGNTIYF
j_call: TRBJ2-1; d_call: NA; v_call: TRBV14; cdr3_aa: CASSQFQRNNEQFF
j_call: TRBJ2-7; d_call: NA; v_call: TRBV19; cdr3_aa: CASSTTSPGSDEQYF
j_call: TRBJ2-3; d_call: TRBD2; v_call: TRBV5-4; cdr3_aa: CASSLGTLAGGRSDTQYF
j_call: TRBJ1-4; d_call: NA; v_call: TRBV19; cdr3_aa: CASSLSGGTNEKLFF
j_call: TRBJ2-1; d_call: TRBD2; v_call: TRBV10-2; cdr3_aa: CASSEAGRENEQFF
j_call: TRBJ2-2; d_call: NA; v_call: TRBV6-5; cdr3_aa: CASRGGGLVVGELFF
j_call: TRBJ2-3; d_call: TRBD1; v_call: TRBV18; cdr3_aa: CASSQGTGEDVALDTQYF
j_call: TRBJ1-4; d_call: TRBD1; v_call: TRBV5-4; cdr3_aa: CASSADRGGEKLFF
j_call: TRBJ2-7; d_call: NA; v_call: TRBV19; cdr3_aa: CASTTGGSPYEQYF
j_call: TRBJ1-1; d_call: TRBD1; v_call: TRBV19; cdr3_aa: CASSPTGGTEAFF
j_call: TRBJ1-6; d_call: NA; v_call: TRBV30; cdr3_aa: CAWNRDIYNSPLHF